This T cell receptor beta chain was identified during a study of T cell responses to AZD1222 COVID-19 vaccine. At the level of the study: Second-dose schedules of about 4 or about 12 weeks were combined. Overall study findings and caveats: White British donors predominated, females outnumbered males, and clonal diversity was possibly underestimated. Once two AZD1222 doses were given, Spike-specific TCR breadth and depth went up.

Repertoires were generated with immunoSEQ multiplex PCR, while TCRdb's copy carries only in-frame clones and drops some. The sample holds 90,000 or so clones, about nine tenths seen once. Germline V CDR1 and CDR2: LNHDA, SQIVND (reference sequence). The germline V and J ends were trimmed by 3 bases and 2 bases, with 17 bases remaining between them. This CDR3 comprises 17 residues. This clone was seen once. Its antigen remains unknown. The starting material was peripheral blood, obtained on day 0 of AZD1222 vaccination. The V call is TRBV19, the J call TRBJ2-1, with a weak D call TRBD2 (7 bases). The source of this sequence is an adult in good health. In DNA form, the CDR3 reads TGTGCCAGTAGTATCCCCCCCGGGGGGCGAACCTACAATGAGCAGTTCTTC. Translation: CASSIPPGGRTYNEQFF.